This T cell receptor beta chain was profiled in a study of shared T cell receptors in the human thymus. The CDR3 loop spans 15 amino acids. The V and J ends lost 6 bases and 13 bases, in that order; junction bases with no gene match: 12. The germline CDR1 and CDR2 sequences are MNHNY and SVGAGI (reference sequence). Method: immunoSEQ multiplex PCR; TCRdb's copy keeps in-frame clones and lacks some. The data hold some 760,000 clones, with 80% to 90% observed a single time. The sample was also linked to a second study, of human thymus T cells.

Sequencing was carried out using thymocytes. The chain links TRBV6-6 to TRBJ1-6, with 10 bases lining up with TRBD1. The receptor's source is a girl younger than two with a congenital heart defect. CDR3 in amino acids: CASSLHRDRGPPLHF. CDR3 DNA sequence: TGTGCCAGCAGCCTACACCGGGACAGGGGACCGCCCCTCCACTTT.